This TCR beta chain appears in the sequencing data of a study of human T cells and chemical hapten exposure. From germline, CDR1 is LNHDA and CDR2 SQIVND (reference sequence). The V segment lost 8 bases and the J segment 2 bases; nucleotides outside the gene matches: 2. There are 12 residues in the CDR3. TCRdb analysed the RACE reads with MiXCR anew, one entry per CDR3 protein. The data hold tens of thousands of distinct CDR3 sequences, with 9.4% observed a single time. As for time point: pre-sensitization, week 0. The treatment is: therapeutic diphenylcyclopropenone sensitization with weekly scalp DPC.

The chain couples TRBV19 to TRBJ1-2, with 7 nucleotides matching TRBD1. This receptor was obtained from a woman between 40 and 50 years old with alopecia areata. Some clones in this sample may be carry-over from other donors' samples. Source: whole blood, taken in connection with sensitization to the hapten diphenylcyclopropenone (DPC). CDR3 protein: CASGDRNYGYTF. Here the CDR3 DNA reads TGTGCCAGTGGGGACAGAAACTATGGCTACACCTTC.